This T cell receptor beta chain was sequenced in a study of T cell responses to AZD1222 COVID-19 vaccine. General study results and limits: Just 5 to 7 people given AZD1222 tested seropositive at baseline.

CDR3 length: 16 amino acids. Germline loops: CDR1 KGHSH, CDR2 LQKENI. V lost 2 bases and J lost 5; bases outside the gene matches: 11. With regard to this clone: Its target is unknown.

Produced via immunoSEQ multiplex PCR; TCRdb's table is partial and in-frame only. The table lists some 130,000 clones, more than 75% of them singletons. Sequencing used peripheral blood, obtained on day 0 of AZD1222 vaccination. The chain recombines TRBV18 with TRBJ1-1; 7 nucleotides align to TRBD1. This TCR derives from an adult in good health. CDR3 sequence: CASSPRQGRSRTEAFF. CDR3 bases: TGTGCCAGCTCACCAAGACAGGGCCGATCGAGAACTGAAGCTTTCTTT. Supplemented by reference TRBV18 and TRBJ1-1, the full variable domain reads NAGVMQNPRHLVRRRGQEARLRCSPMKGHSHVYWYRQLPEEGLKFMVYLQKENIIDESGMPKERFSAEFPKEGPSILRIQQVVRGDSAAYFCASSPRQGRSRTEAFFGQGTRLTVV.